What follows are 24 T cell receptor beta chains derived from one specimen sequenced in a study of cytomegalovirus exposure and HLA in healthy donors. It was with 60 Vbeta and 13 Jbeta primers that the PCR ran. The assay was immunoSEQ multiplex PCR, and TCRdb's table has in-frame clones only and misses some. The sample includes approximately 120,000 clones, over 65% of them seen just once. Sequenced sample: PBMCs. These receptors all stem from a man aged 50 or older in good health and CMV-seronegative.

V is TRBV10-2 and J is TRBJ2-1; 12 positions match TRBD2. Unmatched junction bases numbered 6, after V lost 6 bases and J lost 6 bases. CDR1 and CDR2 from the germline V gene are WSHSY and SAAADI. CDR3 length: 15 residues. The CDR3 sequence: CASSPASGRGNEQFF. As DNA, the CDR3 is TGCGCCAGCAGCCCCGCTAGCGGGAGGGGCAATGAGCAGTTCTTC.

This clone was seen many times. The rearrangement joins TRBV28 to TRBJ2-7; no definite D call. The V gene's germline CDR1 is MDHEN and CDR2 SYDVKM. V lost 1 base, J lost 2 bases, and 6 bases lay in between. The CDR3 has 13 residues. The CDR3 sequence is CASSLLPTYEQYF. In DNA form, the CDR3 reads TGTGCCAGCAGTTTATTACCTACCTACGAGCAGTACTTC.

The chain joins TRBV25-1 to TRBJ2-1; TRBD2 is a possible D gene (6 bases). The CDR3 length is 17 residues. V lost 0 bases and J 5 bases, leaving 17 bases between the germline ends. The germline V gene encodes CDR1 MGHDK and CDR2 SYGVNS. CDR3 amino acids: CASSEYSPSGRNNEQFF. CDR3 nucleotide sequence: TGTGCCAGCAGTGAATATTCCCCCAGCGGGCGTAACAATGAGCAGTTCTTC.

The V call is TRBV2, the J call TRBJ1-5; 8 nucleotides match TRBD1. Germline-derived CDR1 and CDR2 are SNHLY and FYNNEI. CDR3 length: 12 residues. CDR3 in DNA: TGTGCGACTACAGGGGGGGGTCAGCCCCAGCATTTT. Amino acid sequence: CATTGGGQPQHF.

The chain has TRBV6-6 and TRBJ2-5, with no clear D. Germline loops: CDR1 MNHNY, CDR2 SVGAGI (reference sequence). The V and J ends lost 4 bases and 5 bases respectively, with 17 bases between them. CDR3 size: 15 residues. The CDR3 loop is CASSSPPMSVETQYF. The CDR3 DNA sequence: TGTGCCAGCAGTTCCCCCCCTATGTCGGTGGAGACCCAGTACTTC.

The J gene is TRBJ1-5, the V gene TRBV10-3, with 7 nucleotides matching TRBD1. CDR1 is ENHRY and CDR2 is SYGVKD in the germline V gene. Trimming at V came to 6 bases and at J to 2 bases, leaving 7 bases not matched to a gene. CDR3 length: 15 residues. The CDR3 reads CAISTGETGNQPQHF. The CDR3 nucleotides read TGTGCCATCAGCACAGGGGAAACGGGCAATCAGCCCCAGCATTTT.

V and J are TRBV6-5 and TRBJ2-7, with 12 bases fitting TRBD2. The germline gives CDR1 MNHEY, CDR2 SVGAGI. The ends lost 0 bases at V and 3 bases at J; junction bases unmatched: 0. The CDR3 is 15 residues long. The CDR3 DNA sequence: TGTGCCAGCAGTTACTCGACTAGCGGGGGCTACGAGCAGTACTTC. It encodes CASSYSTSGGYEQYF.

The table lists this clone with a few counts. The V gene is TRBV4-2, the J gene TRBJ1-1; 8 bases are shared with TRBD1. Germline CDR1 and CDR2: LGHNA and YNFKEQ. V lost 7 bases to trimming and J lost 5 bases; unmatched junction nucleotides: 6. This CDR3 spans 13 amino acids. The CDR3 region is CASTQGARTEAFF. CDR3 coding DNA: TGTGCCAGCACCCAGGGGGCGAGGACTGAAGCTTTCTTT.

This clone was found a few times. V is TRBV2 and J is TRBJ1-1; 10 nucleotides match TRBD1. Germline-derived CDR1 and CDR2 are SNHLY and FYNNEI. The CDR3 contains 16 residues. J gave up 2 bases and V 6 bases, and 9 bases lay outside the gene matches. CDR3 in DNA: TGTGCCAGCAGGAAAACCGGGACAGGGGTTAACACTGAAGCTTTCTTT. Translating it yields CASRKTGTGVNTEAFF.

V is TRBV5-5 and J is TRBJ2-7, with 9 bases identical to TRBD2. Trimming removed 4 bases from V and 3 bases from J; junction bases left unmatched: 11. The CDR3 loop spans 16 amino acids. Germline assignment: CDR1 SGHKS and CDR2 YYEKEE (reference sequence). CDR3 coding DNA: TGTGCCAGCAGCGTCGCGACTAGCGGACTTAACTACGAGCAGTACTTC. Its translation: CASSVATSGLNYEQYF.

This chain connects TRBV6-6 to TRBJ1-5; 9 nucleotides line up with TRBD1. V lost 4 bases to trimming and J lost 1 base; unmatched junction nucleotides: 2. The CDR3 has 15 amino acids. Germline V gene data show CDR1 as MNHNY and CDR2 as SVGAGI (reference sequence). The DNA of the CDR3 is TGTGCCAGCAGTTTGACAGGGGGAAGCAATCAGCCCCAGCATTTT. Amino acids: CASSLTGGSNQPQHF.

This clone was found once. This chain's CDR3 is CASSPQGGYGYTF. The DNA of the CDR3 is TGTGCCAGCAGCCCCCAGGGAGGGTATGGCTACACCTTC. The chain is built from TRBV7-9 and TRBJ1-2; TRBD1 might be the D (5 bases). V was clipped by 5 bases and J by 5 bases, with 12 bases between them. Germline assignment: CDR1 SEHNR and CDR2 FQNEAQ (reference sequence). This CDR3 contains 13 residues.

This chain connects TRBV19 to TRBJ2-3; 12 nucleotides align to TRBD2. The CDR3 is made up of 15 amino acids. Germline CDR1 reads LNHDA; CDR2 reads SQIVND (reference sequence). Unmatched junction bases numbered 5, after V lost 5 bases and J lost 5 bases. CDR3 residues: CASSFRTSGVDTQYF. CDR3 bases: TGTGCCAGTAGTTTCCGGACTAGCGGGGTAGATACGCAGTATTTT.

The chain couples TRBV7-9 to TRBJ1-1, with D hard to call. The CDR3 length is 16 residues. From germline, CDR1 is SEHNR and CDR2 FQNEAQ (reference sequence). Trimming stripped 5 bases from V and 1 base from J, with 17 bases between. The CDR3 region has the DNA TGTGCCAGCAGCGTCGGCTCAGCGGCGGGGAACACTGAAGCTTTCTTT. Its protein product is CASSVGSAAGNTEAFF.

Regarding this clone: Other DNA sequences in the sample encode the same CDR3. This sequence joins TRBV5-1 and TRBJ2-7; weak D call: TRBD1 (6 bases). The germline V and J ends were trimmed by 2 bases and 0 bases, with 9 bases remaining between them. Looked up from germline, CDR1 is SGHRS and CDR2 is YFSETQ. CDR3 length: 14 residues. This chain's CDR3 is CASSLGTSSYEQYF. CDR3 DNA sequence: TGCGCCAGCAGCTTAGGGACAAGCTCCTACGAGCAGTACTTC.

V is TRBV28 and J is TRBJ2-1, with D possibly matching TRBD2 (5 bases). V was clipped by 0 bases and J by 2 bases, with 8 bases between them. Germline lookup yields CDR1 MDHEN and CDR2 SYDVKM. CDR3 length: 15 residues. The CDR3 DNA follows: TGTGCCAGCAGTTTATGGAGAGGGCCCTACAATGAGCAGTTCTTC. Protein: CASSLWRGPYNEQFF. Based on the CDR3 plus reference TRBV28 and TRBJ2-1, the full variable domain is DVKVTQSSRYLVKRTGEKVFLECVQDMDHENMFWYRQDPGLGLRLIYFSYDVKMKEKGDIPEGYSVSREKKERFSLILESASTNQTSMYLCASSLWRGPYNEQFFGPGTRLTVL.

This clone was detected only a few times. The CDR3 reads CASSPQTGSGYGYTF. In nucleotides, the CDR3 is TGTGCCAGCAGCCCTCAGACAGGGTCGGGGTATGGCTACACCTTC. V gene TRBV7-6 combines with J gene TRBJ1-2; 7 positions match TRBD1. Germline trimming cut 5 bases from V and 5 bases from J; bases unmatched to any gene: 11. The germline V gene has CDR1 SGHVS and CDR2 FNYEAQ. This CDR3 spans 15 amino acids.

The chain links TRBV5-8 to TRBJ2-1, with 11 positions matching TRBD2. Germline V gives CDR1 SGHTS, CDR2 YDEGEE. This CDR3 region has 16 residues. V was clipped by 0 bases and J by 16 bases; unmatched bases: 15. CDR3 sequence reads: CASSLEVAGGPRSHFF. The DNA of the CDR3 is TGTGCCAGCAGCTTGGAAGTAGCGGGAGGGCCGAGGTCGCACTTCTTC.

This chain uses TRBV29-1 with TRBJ2-1, with D perhaps TRBD2 (6 bases). V shed 6 bases and J shed 7 bases, with 13 bases lying between them. The V gene's germline CDR1 is SQVTM and CDR2 ANQGSEA. CDR3 size: 12 residues. The CDR3 DNA reads as TGCAGCGTGGGGGGAGTAAAGAATGAGCAGTTCTTC. Its translation: CSVGGVKNEQFF.

This sequence joins TRBV10-3 and TRBJ2-7; 9 nucleotides align to TRBD2. In germline, CDR1 is ENHRY, CDR2 SYGVKD. V lost 4 bases to trimming and J lost 0 bases; unmatched junction nucleotides: 4. The CDR3 consists of 15 residues. The CDR3, as DNA: TGTGCCATCAGTGCGAGTAGCGGGAGCTCCTACGAGCAGTACTTC. It yields the protein CAISASSGSSYEQYF.

The rearrangement uses TRBV7-2 and TRBJ2-7; 7 nucleotides line up with TRBD2. Germline values: CDR1 SGHTA, CDR2 FQGNSA. The CDR3 is 14 amino acids. After removal of 1 base from V and 3 bases from J, the junction contained 3 bases not matched to a gene. In DNA, the CDR3 is TGTGCCAGCAGCTTAGGCGGGGGACTCTACGAGCAGTACTTC. Its protein product is CASSLGGGLYEQYF.

This sequence joins TRBV10-1 and TRBJ1-5; TRBD1 matches 8 bases. Germline lookup yields CDR1 WNHNN and CDR2 SYGVQD (reference sequence). The J segment lost 0 bases and the V segment lost 6 bases, leaving 10 bases of the junction unmatched. There are 17 residues in the CDR3. CDR3 sequence (DNA): TGCGCCAGCAGCGGACGGACAGGGCCATATAGCAATCAGCCCCAGCATTTT. Amino acids: CASSGRTGPYSNQPQHF.

The chain recombines TRBV2 with TRBJ1-3; the D is unclear. Deletions cut 4 bases from V and 0 bases from J, with 10 bases between. This CDR3 spans 15 amino acids. Germline assignment: CDR1 SNHLY and CDR2 FYNNEI. CDR3: CASSVPASSGNTIYF. The CDR3 coding sequence is TGTGCCAGCAGTGTCCCAGCTAGCTCTGGAAACACCATATATTTT.

The V gene is TRBV5-1, the J gene TRBJ2-3, with D maybe TRBD1 (5 bases). The germline CDR1 and CDR2 sequences are SGHRS and YFSETQ. Trimming left V 4 bases short and J 2 bases short, with 14 bases between. The CDR3 extends over 15 amino acids. The CDR3 region is CASSPRQGPTDTQYF. The CDR3 nucleotides read TGCGCCAGCAGCCCCCGCCAGGGTCCCACAGATACGCAGTATTTT.